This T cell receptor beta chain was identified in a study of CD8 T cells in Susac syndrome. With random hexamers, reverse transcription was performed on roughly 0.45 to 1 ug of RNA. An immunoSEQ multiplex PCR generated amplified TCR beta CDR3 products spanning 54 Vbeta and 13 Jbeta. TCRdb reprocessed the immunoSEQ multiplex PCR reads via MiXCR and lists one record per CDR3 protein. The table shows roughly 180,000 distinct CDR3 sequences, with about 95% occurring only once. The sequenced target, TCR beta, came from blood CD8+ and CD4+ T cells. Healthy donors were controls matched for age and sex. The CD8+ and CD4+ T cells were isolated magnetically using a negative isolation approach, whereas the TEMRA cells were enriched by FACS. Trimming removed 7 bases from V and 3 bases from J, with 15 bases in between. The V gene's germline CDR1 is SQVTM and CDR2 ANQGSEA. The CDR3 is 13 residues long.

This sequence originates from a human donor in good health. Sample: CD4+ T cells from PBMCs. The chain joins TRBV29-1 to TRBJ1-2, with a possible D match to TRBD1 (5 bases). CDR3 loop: CSAATGGDYGYTF. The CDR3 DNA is TGCAGCGCCGCTACAGGAGGCGACTATGGCTACACCTTC.